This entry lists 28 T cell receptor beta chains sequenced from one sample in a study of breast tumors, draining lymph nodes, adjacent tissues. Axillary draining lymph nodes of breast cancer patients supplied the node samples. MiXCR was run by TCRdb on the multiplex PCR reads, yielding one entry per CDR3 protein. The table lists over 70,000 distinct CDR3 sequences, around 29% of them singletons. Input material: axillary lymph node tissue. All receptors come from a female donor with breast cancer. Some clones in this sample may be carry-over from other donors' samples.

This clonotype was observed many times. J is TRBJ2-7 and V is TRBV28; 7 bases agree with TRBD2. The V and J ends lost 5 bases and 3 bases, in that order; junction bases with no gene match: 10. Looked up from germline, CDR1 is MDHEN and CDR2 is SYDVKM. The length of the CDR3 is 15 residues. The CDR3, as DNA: TGTGCCAGCAGTCCCACCAGGACTAGGGTCTACGAGCAGTACTTC. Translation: CASSPTRTRVYEQYF.

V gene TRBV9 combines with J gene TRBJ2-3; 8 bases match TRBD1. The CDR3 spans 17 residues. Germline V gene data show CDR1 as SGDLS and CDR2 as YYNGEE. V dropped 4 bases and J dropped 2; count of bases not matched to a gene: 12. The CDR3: CASSPRRTGYTTDTQYF. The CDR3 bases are TGTGCCAGCAGCCCGAGGAGGACAGGGTACACCACAGATACGCAGTATTTT.

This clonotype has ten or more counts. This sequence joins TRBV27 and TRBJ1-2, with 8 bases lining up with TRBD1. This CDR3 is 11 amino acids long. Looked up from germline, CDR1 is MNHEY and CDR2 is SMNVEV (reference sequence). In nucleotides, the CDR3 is TGTGCGTCGGGCAGGGGGCATGGCTACACCTTC. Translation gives CASGRGHGYTF.

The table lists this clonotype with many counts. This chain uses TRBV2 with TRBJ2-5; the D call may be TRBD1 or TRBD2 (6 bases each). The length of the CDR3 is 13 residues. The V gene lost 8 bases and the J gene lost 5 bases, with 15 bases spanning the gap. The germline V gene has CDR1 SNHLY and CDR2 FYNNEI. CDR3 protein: CASGAGGGETQYF. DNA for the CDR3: TGTGCCAGCGGGGCAGGAGGGGGGGAGACCCAGTACTTC. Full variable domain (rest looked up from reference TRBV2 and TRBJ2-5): EPEVTQTPSHQVTQMGQEVILRCVPISNHLYFYWYRQILGQKVEFLVSFYNNEISEKSEIFDDQFSVERPDGSNFTLKIRSTKLEDSAMYFCASGAGGGETQYFGPGTRLLVL.

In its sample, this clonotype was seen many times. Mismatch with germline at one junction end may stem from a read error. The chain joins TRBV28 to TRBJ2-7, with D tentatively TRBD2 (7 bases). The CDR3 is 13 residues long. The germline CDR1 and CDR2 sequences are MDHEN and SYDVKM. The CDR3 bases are TGTGCCAGCAGTTTAGGGGGCTGGGGGAGGGCGGACTTC. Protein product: CASSLGGWGRADF.

For the CDR3, the DNA is TGTGCCACCAGTGAACTCACCCCAGGGACTAGCGGGAGGGCCCGGAATGAGCAGTTCTTC. Protein: CATSELTPGTSGRARNEQFF. This sequence joins TRBV24-1 and TRBJ2-1, with 16 nucleotides matching TRBD2. The germline V gene has CDR1 KGHDR and CDR2 SFDVKD. The CDR3 is 20 amino acids. The J segment lost 7 bases and the V segment lost 4 bases, leaving 15 bases of the junction unmatched.

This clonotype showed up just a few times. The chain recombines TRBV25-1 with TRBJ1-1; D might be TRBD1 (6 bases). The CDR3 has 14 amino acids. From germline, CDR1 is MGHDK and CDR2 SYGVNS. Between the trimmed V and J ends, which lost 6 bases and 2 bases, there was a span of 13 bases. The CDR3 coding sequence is TGTGCCAGCAGGTCTGACAGGTTAAACACTGAAGCTTTCTTT. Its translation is CASRSDRLNTEAFF.

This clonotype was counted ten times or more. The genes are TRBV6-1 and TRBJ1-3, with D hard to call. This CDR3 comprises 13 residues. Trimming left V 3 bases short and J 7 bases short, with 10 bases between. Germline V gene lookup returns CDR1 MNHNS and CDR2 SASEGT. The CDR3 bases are TGTGCCAGCAGTGATATGTCCAGCAACACCATATATTTT. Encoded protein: CASSDMSSNTIYF.

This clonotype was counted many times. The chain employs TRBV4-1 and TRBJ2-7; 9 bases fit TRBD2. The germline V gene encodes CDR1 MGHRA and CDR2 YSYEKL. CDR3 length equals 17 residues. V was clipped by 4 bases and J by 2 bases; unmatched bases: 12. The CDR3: CASSLSPGGLAPYEQYF. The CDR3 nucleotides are TGCGCCAGCAGCCTCTCCCCTGGGGGACTAGCCCCCTACGAGCAGTACTTC.

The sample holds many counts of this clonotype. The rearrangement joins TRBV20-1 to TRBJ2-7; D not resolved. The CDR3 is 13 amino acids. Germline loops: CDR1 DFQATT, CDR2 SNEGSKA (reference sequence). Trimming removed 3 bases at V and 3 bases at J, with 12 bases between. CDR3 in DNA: TGCAGTGCTAGTGGGGTCAGCCACTACGAGCAGTACTTC. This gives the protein CSASGVSHYEQYF.

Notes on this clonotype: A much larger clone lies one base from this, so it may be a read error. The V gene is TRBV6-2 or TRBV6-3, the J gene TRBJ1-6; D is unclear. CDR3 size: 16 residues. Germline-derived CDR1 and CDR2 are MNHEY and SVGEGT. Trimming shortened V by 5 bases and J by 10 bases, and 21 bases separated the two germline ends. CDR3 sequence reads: CASSHPKEGRGSPLHF. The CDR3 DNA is TGTGCCAGCAGTCACCCTAAAGAAGGTCGTGGCTCACCCCTCCACTTT.

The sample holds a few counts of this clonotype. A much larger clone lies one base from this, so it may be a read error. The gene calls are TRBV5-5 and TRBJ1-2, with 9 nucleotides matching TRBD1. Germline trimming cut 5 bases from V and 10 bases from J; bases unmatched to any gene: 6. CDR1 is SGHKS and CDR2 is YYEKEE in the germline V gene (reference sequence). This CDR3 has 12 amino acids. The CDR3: CASSWDRAPYTF. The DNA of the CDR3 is TGTGCCAGCAGTTGGGACAGGGCGCCCTACACCTTC.

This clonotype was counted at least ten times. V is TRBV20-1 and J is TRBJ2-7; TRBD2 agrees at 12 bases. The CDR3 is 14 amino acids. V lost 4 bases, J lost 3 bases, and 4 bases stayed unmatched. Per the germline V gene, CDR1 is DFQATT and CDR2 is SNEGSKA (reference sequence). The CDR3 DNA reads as TGCAGTGCTATACTAGCGGGAGGACACTACGAGCAGTACTTC. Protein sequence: CSAILAGGHYEQYF.

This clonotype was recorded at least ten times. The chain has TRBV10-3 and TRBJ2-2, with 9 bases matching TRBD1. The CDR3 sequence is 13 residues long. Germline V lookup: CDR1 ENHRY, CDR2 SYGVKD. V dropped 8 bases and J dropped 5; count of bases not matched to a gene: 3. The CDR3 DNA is TGTGCCATCGGGACAGGGATTACCGGGGAGCTGTTTTTT. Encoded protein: CAIGTGITGELFF.

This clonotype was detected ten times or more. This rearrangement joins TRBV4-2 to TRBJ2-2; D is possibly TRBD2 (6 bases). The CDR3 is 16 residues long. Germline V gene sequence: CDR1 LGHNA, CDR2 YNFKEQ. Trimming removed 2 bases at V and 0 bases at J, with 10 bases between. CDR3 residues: CASSQSPGANTGELFF. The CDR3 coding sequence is TGTGCCAGCAGCCAATCCCCGGGGGCGAACACCGGGGAGCTGTTTTTT.

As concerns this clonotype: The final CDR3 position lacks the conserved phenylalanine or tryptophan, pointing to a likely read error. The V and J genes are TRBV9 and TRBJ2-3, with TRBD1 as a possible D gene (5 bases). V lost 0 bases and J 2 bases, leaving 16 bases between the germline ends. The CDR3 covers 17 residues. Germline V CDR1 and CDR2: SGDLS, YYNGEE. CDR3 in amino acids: CASSVAPSGQNTDTQYL. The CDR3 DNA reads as TGTGCCAGCAGCGTAGCTCCGAGTGGACAAAACACAGATACGCAGTATTTG.

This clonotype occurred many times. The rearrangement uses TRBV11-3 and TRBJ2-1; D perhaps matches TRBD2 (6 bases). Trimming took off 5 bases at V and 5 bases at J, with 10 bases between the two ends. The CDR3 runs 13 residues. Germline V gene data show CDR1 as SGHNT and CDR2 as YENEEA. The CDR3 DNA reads TGTGCCAGCAGCCCGGGACTTAACAATGAGCAGTTCTTC. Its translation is CASSPGLNNEQFF.

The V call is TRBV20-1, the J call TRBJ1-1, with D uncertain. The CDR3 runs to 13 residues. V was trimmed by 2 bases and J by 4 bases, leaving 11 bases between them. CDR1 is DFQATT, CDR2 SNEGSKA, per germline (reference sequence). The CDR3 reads CSARSPSGTEAFF. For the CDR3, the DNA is TGCAGTGCTAGATCCCCGTCTGGCACTGAAGCTTTCTTT.

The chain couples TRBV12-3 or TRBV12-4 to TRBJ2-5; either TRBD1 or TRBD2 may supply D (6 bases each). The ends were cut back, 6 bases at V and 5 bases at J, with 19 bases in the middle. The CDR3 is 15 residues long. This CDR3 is CASSVHRDSWETQYF. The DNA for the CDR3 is TGTGCCAGCAGCGTCCACAGGGACTCTTGGGAGACCCAGTACTTC.

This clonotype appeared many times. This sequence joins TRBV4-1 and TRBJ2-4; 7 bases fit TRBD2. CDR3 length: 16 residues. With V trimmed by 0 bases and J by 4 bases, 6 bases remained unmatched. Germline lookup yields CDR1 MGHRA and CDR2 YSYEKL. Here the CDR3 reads CASSQDFSGVKNIQYF. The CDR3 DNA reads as TGCGCCAGCAGCCAAGATTTCAGCGGGGTTAAAAACATTCAGTACTTC.

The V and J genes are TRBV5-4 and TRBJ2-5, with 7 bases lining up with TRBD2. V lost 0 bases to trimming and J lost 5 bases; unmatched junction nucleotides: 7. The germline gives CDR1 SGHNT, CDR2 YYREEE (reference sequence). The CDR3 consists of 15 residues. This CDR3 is CASSLGEAGRETQYF. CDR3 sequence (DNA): TGTGCCAGCAGCTTGGGCGAAGCGGGGCGGGAGACCCAGTACTTC.

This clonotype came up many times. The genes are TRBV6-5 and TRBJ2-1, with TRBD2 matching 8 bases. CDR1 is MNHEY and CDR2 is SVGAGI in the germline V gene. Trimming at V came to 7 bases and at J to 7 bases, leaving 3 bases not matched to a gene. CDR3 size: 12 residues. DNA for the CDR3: TGTGCCAGCAAGGGCGGGGGGAATGAGCAGTTCTTC. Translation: CASKGGGNEQFF.

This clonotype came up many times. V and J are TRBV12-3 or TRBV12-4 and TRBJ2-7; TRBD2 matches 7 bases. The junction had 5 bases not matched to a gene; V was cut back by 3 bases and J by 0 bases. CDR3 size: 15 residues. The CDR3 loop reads CASSLRGGSSYEQYF. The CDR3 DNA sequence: TGTGCCAGCAGTTTGCGGGGCGGGAGCTCCTACGAGCAGTACTTC.

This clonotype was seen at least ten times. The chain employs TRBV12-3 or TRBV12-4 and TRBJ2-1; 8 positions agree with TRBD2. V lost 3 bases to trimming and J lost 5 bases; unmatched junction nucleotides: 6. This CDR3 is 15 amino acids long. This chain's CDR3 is CASSFQAGVNNEQFF. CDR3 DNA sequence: TGTGCCAGCAGTTTCCAAGCGGGAGTTAACAATGAGCAGTTCTTC.

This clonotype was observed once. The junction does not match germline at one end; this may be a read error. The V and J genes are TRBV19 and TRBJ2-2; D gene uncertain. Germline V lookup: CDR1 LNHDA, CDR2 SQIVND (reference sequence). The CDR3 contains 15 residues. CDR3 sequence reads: CASSIEGGITRELFF. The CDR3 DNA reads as TGCGCCAGTAGTATAGAAGGCGGAATCACCAGGGAGCTGTTTTTT.

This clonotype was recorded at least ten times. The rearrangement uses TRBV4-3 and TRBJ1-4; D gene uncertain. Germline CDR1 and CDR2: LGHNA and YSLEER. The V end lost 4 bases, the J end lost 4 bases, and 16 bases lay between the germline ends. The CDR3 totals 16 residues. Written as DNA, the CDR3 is TGCGCCAGCAGCCCTCTGACGGCGGCCCATAATGAAAAACTGTTTTTT. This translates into CASSPLTAAHNEKLFF.

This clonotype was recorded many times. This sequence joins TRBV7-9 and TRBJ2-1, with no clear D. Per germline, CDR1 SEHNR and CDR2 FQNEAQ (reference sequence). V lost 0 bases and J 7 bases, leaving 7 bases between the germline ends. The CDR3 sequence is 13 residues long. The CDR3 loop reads CASSLALGNEQFF. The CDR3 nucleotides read TGTGCCAGCAGCTTAGCGCTGGGGAATGAGCAGTTCTTC.

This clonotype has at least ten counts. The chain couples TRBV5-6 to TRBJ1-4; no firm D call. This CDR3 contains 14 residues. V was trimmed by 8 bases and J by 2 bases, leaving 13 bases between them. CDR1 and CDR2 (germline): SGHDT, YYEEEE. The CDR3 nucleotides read TGTGCCAGTGCCAGAGGATCGACTAATGAAAAACTGTTTTTT. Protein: CASARGSTNEKLFF.